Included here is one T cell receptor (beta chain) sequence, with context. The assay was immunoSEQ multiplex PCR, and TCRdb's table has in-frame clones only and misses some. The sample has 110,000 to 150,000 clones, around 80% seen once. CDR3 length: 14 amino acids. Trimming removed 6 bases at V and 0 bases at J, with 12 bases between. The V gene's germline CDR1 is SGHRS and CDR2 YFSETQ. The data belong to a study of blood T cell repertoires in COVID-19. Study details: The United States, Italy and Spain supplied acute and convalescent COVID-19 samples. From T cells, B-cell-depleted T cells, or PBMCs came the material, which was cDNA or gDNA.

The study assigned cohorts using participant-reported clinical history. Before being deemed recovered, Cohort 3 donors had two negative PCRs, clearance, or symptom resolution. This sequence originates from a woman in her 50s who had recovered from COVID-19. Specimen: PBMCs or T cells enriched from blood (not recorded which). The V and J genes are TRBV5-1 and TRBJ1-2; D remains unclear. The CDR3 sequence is CASTTDKTNYGYTF. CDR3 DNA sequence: TGCGCCAGCACTACCGACAAGACTAACTATGGCTACACCTTC.